This T cell receptor (beta chain) was documented in a study of blood T cell repertoires in COVID-19. This clone was seen only once. Produced via immunoSEQ multiplex PCR; TCRdb's table is partial and in-frame only. Of 250,000 to 400,000 clones listed, 75% to 90% are singletons. The CDR3 extends over 13 amino acids. V shed 0 bases and J shed 5 bases, with 10 bases lying between them. The germline CDR1 and CDR2 sequences are GTSNPN and SVGIG (reference sequence). The chain has TRBV30 and TRBJ2-5; D uncertain. Material for sequencing was peripheral blood. The sequence derives from a woman in her 30s with COVID-19, enrolled during active disease. The CDR3 region has the DNA TGTGCCTGGAGTGTAAACTCCAGGGAGACCCAGTACTTC. Protein sequence: CAWSVNSRETQYF.